One and the same sample provided the 20 T cell receptor beta chains below, sequenced in a study of T cells after yellow fever vaccination. A single record per CDR3 protein comes from TCRdb applying MiXCR to the 5' RACE reads. Among 450,000 to 650,000 distinct CDR3 sequences listed, approximately 15% were seen once. Material: PBMCs, obtained on the day of the yellow fever booster vaccination. The receptors stem from a man aged 25 to 40 who received the YFV17D yellow fever vaccine.

This chain joins TRBV19 and TRBJ2-1; tentative D call: TRBD1 (6 bases). V lost 5 bases, J lost 16 bases, and 24 bases lay in between. This CDR3 region has 14 residues. CDR1 LNHDA and CDR2 SQIVND come from the germline V gene (reference sequence). The DNA of the CDR3 is TGTGCCAGTAGTTTCGGACAGCGTGAGGGGCAGTTCTTCTTC. Translating gives CASSFGQREGQFFF.

This clonotype has at least ten counts. The chain links TRBV6-5 to TRBJ2-5; 7 nucleotides align to TRBD1. CDR1 and CDR2 from the germline V gene are MNHEY and SVGAGI. The CDR3 extends over 15 amino acids. Trimming cost V 6 bases and J 1 base; bases outside gene matches: 8. CDR3 DNA: TGTGCCAGCAGGCGAAAGACAGGGCCCCAAGAGACCCAGTACTTC. Its protein product is CASRRKTGPQETQYF.

The chain joins TRBV7-8 to TRBJ2-7, with D possibly matching TRBD2 (6 bases). The CDR3 loop spans 13 amino acids. The V gene's germline CDR1 is SGHVS and CDR2 FQNEAQ. Deletions cut 8 bases from V and 0 bases from J, with 11 bases between. As DNA, the CDR3 is TGTGCCAGCGCGGCGGGAAACTCCTACGAGCAGTACTTC. It encodes CASAAGNSYEQYF.

V and J are TRBV10-3 and TRBJ2-5; TRBD1 is a possible D gene (5 bases). The CDR3 is 17 residues long. From germline, CDR1 is ENHRY and CDR2 SYGVKD. The V gene lost 0 bases and the J gene lost 2 bases, with 16 bases spanning the gap. The CDR3 DNA is TGTGCCATCAGTGAGTCAATATCGGCAGGGCGGCAAGAGACCCAGTACTTC. Its translation is CAISESISAGRQETQYF.

V is TRBV20-1 and J is TRBJ1-2; D gene uncertain. CDR1 and CDR2 from the germline V gene are DFQATT and SNEGSKA (reference sequence). The CDR3 runs 13 residues. Trimming stripped 3 bases from V and 5 bases from J, with 13 bases between. CDR3 DNA sequence: TGCAGTGCTAGTTCGGCCGTTTGGTATGGCTACACCTTC. It codes for CSASSAVWYGYTF.

This clonotype was seen more than once but under ten times. The chain is built from TRBV19 and TRBJ2-1; TRBD1 aligns across 7 bases. Germline V gives CDR1 LNHDA, CDR2 SQIVND (reference sequence). This CDR3 region has 16 residues. V dropped 3 bases and J dropped 4; count of bases not matched to a gene: 9. The CDR3 sequence: CASSIMTGNLYNEQFF. The CDR3 nucleotides are TGTGCCAGTAGTATTATGACAGGGAACCTTTACAATGAGCAGTTCTTC.

In nucleotides, the CDR3 is TGTGCCAGCAGCTCCTCGAACAGGGCCACCTACGAGCAGTACTTC. Translated: CASSSSNRATYEQYF. The J gene is TRBJ2-7, the V gene TRBV5-6; possibly TRBD1 for D (6 bases). With 3 bases removed from V and 2 bases from J, the gap between germline ends came to 15 bases. The CDR3 covers 15 residues. Per the germline V gene, CDR1 is SGHDT and CDR2 is YYEEEE.

The chain is built from TRBV6-2 or TRBV6-3 and TRBJ2-1; D is unclear. V was shortened by 6 bases and J by 10 bases, with 16 bases between the two germline ends. CDR3 length: 13 amino acids. Germline-derived CDR1 and CDR2 are MNHEY and SVGEGT. For the CDR3, the DNA is TGTGCCAGCAGGCACCCGGGTCAACGAGAGCAGTTCTTC. Translated: CASRHPGQREQFF.

This clonotype was seen more than once but under ten times. The chain joins TRBV28 to TRBJ2-7; 9 bases map to TRBD2. Germline V gene lookup returns CDR1 MDHEN and CDR2 SYDVKM. J gave up 2 bases and V 5 bases, and 7 bases lay outside the gene matches. This CDR3 region has 15 residues. The CDR3 loop reads CASSLLSGGTYEQYF. CDR3 coding DNA: TGTGCCAGCAGTCTGCTTAGCGGGGGAACCTACGAGCAGTACTTC.

The CDR3 sequence is CSASPGDKSEQFF. CDR3 nucleotides: TGCAGTGCTAGTCCCGGGGACAAGAGTGAGCAGTTCTTC. This rearrangement joins TRBV20-1 to TRBJ2-1; a possible D gene is TRBD1 (6 bases). This CDR3 spans 13 amino acids. Germline-derived CDR1 and CDR2 are DFQATT and SNEGSKA (reference sequence). V was clipped by 3 bases and J by 9 bases, with 15 bases between them.

The chain combines TRBV2 with TRBJ1-1; the D is unclear. CDR1 and CDR2 (germline): SNHLY, FYNNEI. The CDR3 extends over 13 amino acids. V lost 3 bases and J 0 bases, leaving 5 bases between the germline ends. CDR3 DNA: TGTGCCAGCAGTGATTCTATGAACACTGAAGCTTTCTTT. It encodes CASSDSMNTEAFF.

This clonotype was observed a few times. V gene TRBV5-1 combines with J gene TRBJ2-1; 7 nucleotides match TRBD1. The CDR3 runs 15 residues. With 0 bases clipped from V and 4 bases from J, the junction kept 4 bases outside the gene matches. Germline-derived CDR1 and CDR2 are SGHRS and YFSETQ. The CDR3 sequence is CASSLDRGQYNEQFF. Written as DNA, the CDR3 is TGCGCCAGCAGCTTGGACAGGGGACAGTACAATGAGCAGTTCTTC.

V and J are TRBV7-9 and TRBJ1-1; weak D call: TRBD1 (5 bases). CDR1 and CDR2 from the germline V gene are SEHNR and FQNEAQ (reference sequence). Trimming took off 3 bases at V and 0 bases at J, with 14 bases between the two ends. CDR3 length: 16 amino acids. The CDR3 nucleotides read TGTGCCAGCAGCTTGGGTCTGCGGGGCGTGAACACTGAAGCTTTCTTT. This sequence encodes CASSLGLRGVNTEAFF.

CDR3 sequence: CASSLDFVGNEQPQHF. The CDR3 nucleotides are TGTGCCAGCAGCTTAGATTTTGTTGGGAACGAGCAGCCCCAGCATTTT. The chain links TRBV11-2 to TRBJ1-5; D is unclear. The germline gives CDR1 SGHAT, CDR2 FQNNGV. The V end was cut by 0 bases, the J end by 7 bases, with 16 bases between. The CDR3 extends over 16 amino acids.

This sequence joins TRBV6-5 and TRBJ2-7; 10 bases map to TRBD2. Unmatched junction bases numbered 11, after V lost 4 bases and J lost 5 bases. The CDR3 has 16 amino acids. Germline assignment: CDR1 MNHEY and CDR2 SVGAGI. The CDR3 DNA reads as TGTGCCAGCAGTTTTTCGCCTCTAGCGGGAGAGAACGAGCAGTACTTC. Its translation is CASSFSPLAGENEQYF.

J is TRBJ2-1 and V is TRBV19, with TRBD2 identical over 8 bases. Unmatched junction bases numbered 18, after V lost 4 bases and J lost 7 bases. CDR1 LNHDA and CDR2 SQIVND come from the germline V gene (reference sequence). The CDR3 has 18 amino acids. The CDR3 bases are TGTGCCAGTAGTAGAGTGGGGGGAATGATATCGGGAGGGAATGAGCAGTTCTTC. This encodes CASSRVGGMISGGNEQFF.

This clonotype has a count of ten or more. V and J are TRBV12-3 or TRBV12-4 and TRBJ1-1; 8 bases fit TRBD1. The trim removed 0 bases at V and 5 bases at J, leaving 11 bases unmatched. The length of the CDR3 is 17 residues. The DNA for the CDR3 is TGTGCCAGCAGTTTAGCTGGACAGGGTCCGTTATGGACTGAAGCTTTCTTT. Residues: CASSLAGQGPLWTEAFF.

DNA for the CDR3: TGTGCCAGCTCACCACTTAGGGGGCATATCAATGAGCAGTTCTTC. Translating gives CASSPLRGHINEQFF. This chain connects TRBV18 to TRBJ2-1, with 7 nucleotides matching TRBD1. CDR1 and CDR2 (germline): KGHSH, LQKENI. After removal of 1 base from V and 6 bases from J, the junction contained 6 bases not matched to a gene. The CDR3 has 15 residues.

This chain uses TRBV12-3 or TRBV12-4 with TRBJ2-1, with D possibly being TRBD2 (5 bases). There are 15 residues in the CDR3. The V end was cut by 5 bases, the J end by 8 bases, with 19 bases between. The CDR3 DNA reads as TGTGCCAGCAGTCGCGTGAGGGCCCGGTCGGATGAGCAGTTCTTC. Residues: CASSRVRARSDEQFF.

The chain carries TRBV6-2 or TRBV6-3 and TRBJ1-1, with D possibly TRBD1 on 6 matching bases. Germline lookup yields CDR1 MNHEY and CDR2 SVGEGT. V was shortened by 6 bases and J by 3 bases, with 11 bases between the two germline ends. The CDR3 contains 13 residues. CDR3: CASRWDIYTEAFF. CDR3 nucleotide sequence: TGTGCCAGCAGATGGGACATCTACACTGAAGCTTTCTTT.